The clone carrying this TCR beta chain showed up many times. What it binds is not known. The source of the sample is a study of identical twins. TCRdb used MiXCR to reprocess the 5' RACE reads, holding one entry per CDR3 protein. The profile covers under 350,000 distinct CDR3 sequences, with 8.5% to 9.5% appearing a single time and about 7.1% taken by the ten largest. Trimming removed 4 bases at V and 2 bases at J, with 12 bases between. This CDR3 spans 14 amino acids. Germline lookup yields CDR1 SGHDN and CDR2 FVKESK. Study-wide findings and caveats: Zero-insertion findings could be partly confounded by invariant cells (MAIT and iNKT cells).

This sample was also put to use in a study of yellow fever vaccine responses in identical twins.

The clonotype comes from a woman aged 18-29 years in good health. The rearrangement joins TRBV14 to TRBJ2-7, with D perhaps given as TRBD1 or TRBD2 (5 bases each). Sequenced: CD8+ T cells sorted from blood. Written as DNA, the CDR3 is TGTGCCAGCAGCCGAGAGGGACGGACCTACGAGCAGTACTTC. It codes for CASSREGRTYEQYF.